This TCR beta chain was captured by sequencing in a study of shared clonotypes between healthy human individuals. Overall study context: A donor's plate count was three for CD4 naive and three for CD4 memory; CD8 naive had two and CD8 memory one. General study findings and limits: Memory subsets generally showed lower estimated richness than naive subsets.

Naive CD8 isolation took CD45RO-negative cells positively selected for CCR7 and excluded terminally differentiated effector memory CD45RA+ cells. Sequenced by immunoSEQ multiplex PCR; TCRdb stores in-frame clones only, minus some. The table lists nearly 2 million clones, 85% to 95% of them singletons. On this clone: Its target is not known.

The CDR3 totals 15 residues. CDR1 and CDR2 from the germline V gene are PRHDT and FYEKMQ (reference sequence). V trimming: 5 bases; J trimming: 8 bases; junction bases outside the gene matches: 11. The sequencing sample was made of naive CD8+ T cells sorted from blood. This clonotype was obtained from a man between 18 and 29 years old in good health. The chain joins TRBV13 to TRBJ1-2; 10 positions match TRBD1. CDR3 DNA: TGTGCCAGCAGCGTAAACTTGGACAGGGGGGGAGGCTACACCTTC. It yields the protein CASSVNLDRGGGYTF.